This T cell receptor (beta chain) stems from a study of T cell responses to AZD1222 COVID-19 vaccine. Sequencing used immunoSEQ multiplex PCR; TCRdb keeps in-frame clones, though not all of them. Of 150,000 to 200,000 clones listed, roughly 92% are singletons. The J segment lost 4 bases and the V segment lost 5 bases, leaving 8 bases of the junction unmatched. The CDR3 is 14 amino acids. CDR1 SGHAT and CDR2 FQNNGV come from the germline V gene. Note on this clone: Its specificity is unknown.

General study results and limits: Females made up more of the donors, who were largely white British, and clonal diversity may have come out too low. With dominance at 160-218 and 743-854, vaccine-associated CD4 TCRs spanned spike. Baseline antibody screening turned up just a handful of seropositive AZD1222 recipients.

This sequence originates from an adult who received the MenACWY meningococcal vaccine as a control. This chain uses TRBV11-2 with TRBJ2-7, with 7 bases matching TRBD2. The sequencing here drew on peripheral blood, taken 28 days after the second dose of the MenACWY control vaccine. CDR3 region: CASSRSGKRYEQYF. CDR3 DNA sequence: TGTGCCAGCAGCCGAAGCGGGAAAAGATACGAGCAGTACTTC. Together with reference TRBV11-2 and TRBJ2-7, the CDR3 gives the full variable domain: EAGVAQSPRYKIIEKRQSVAFWCNPISGHATLYWYQQILGQGPKLLIQFQNNGVVDDSQLPKDRFSAERLKGVDSTLKIQPAKLEDSAVYLCASSRSGKRYEQYFGPGTRLTVT.